The source of this T cell receptor beta chain is a study of OX40 agonist ivuxolimab in advanced cancers. The overall study: Antecedent anti-PD-1, anti-PD-L1 or anti-CTLA-4 therapy was permissible, with 40% having received some.

Assay used: immunoSEQ multiplex PCR; TCRdb lists only in-frame clones, some missing. The table includes about 39,000 clones, 92% detected once. Systemic immunosuppression or autoimmune disease history was grounds to exclude patients. With 0 bases clipped from V and 10 bases from J, the junction kept 10 bases outside the gene matches. The germline V gene has CDR1 GTSNPN and CDR2 SVGIG (reference sequence). The CDR3 consists of 16 residues. The source material was CD4+ or CD8+ T cells sorted from blood, sampled in a trial of the OX40 agonist ivuxolimab. The receptor was derived from an adult with an advanced solid tumor such as melanoma, head and neck, liver or kidney cancer. This chain uses TRBV30 with TRBJ2-1; 12 bases align to TRBD2. Here the CDR3 reads CAWSVRASGRAHEQFF. As DNA, the CDR3 is TGTGCCTGGAGTGTACGGGCTAGCGGGAGGGCCCACGAGCAGTTCTTC.